Sequencing of this TCR beta chain was carried out in a study of CD8+ T cells in alopecia areata. Study-wide results and caveats: For patients receiving tofacitinib, scalp clonality and expanded CD8+ clones among the top 100 significantly decreased. Scalp and blood samples kept many expanded lesional clones throughout tofacitinib. Patients showed less clear TCR sequence sharing than mice, possibly partly because of HLA diversity.

RNA extraction and reverse transcription yielded cDNA as sequencing template. The repertoire was sequenced with immunoSEQ multiplex PCR; TCRdb's copy has only in-frame clones and lacks some. The table includes 180,000 or so clones, about three fifths detected once. V was clipped by 4 bases and J by 8 bases; unmatched bases: 5. This CDR3 has 13 residues. CDR1 is MNHEY, CDR2 SVGAGI, per germline. Treatment defined: oral pan-JAK inhibitor, 5-10 mg twice daily. PBMC-derived CD4+ and CD8+ T cells were sorted. Notes on this clone: The antigen is unknown.

The sequence came from a human donor with alopecia areata. Sequences were derived from CD4+ T cells sorted from blood, sampled at week 24, from a patient treated with tofacitinib. The chain couples TRBV6-5 to TRBJ2-1; TRBD2 aligns across 7 bases. The chain's CDR3 is CASSSGLGDEQFF. The CDR3 coding sequence is TGTGCCAGCAGTTCTGGACTAGGCGATGAGCAGTTCTTC.